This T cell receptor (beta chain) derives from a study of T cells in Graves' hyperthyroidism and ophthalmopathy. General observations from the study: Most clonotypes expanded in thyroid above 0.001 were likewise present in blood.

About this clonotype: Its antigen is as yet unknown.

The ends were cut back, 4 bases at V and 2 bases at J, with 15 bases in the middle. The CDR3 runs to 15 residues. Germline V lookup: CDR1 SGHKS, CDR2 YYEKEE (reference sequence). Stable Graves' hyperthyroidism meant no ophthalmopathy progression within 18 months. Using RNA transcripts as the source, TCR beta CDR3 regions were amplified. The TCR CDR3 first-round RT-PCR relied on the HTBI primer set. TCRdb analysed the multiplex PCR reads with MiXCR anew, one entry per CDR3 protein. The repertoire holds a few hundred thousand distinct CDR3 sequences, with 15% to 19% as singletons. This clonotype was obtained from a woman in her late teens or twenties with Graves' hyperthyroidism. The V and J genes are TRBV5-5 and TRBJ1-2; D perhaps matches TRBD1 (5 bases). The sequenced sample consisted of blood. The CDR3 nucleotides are TGTGCCAGCAGCCAGACAGCTACTCTAAACTATGGCTACACCTTC. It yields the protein CASSQTATLNYGYTF.